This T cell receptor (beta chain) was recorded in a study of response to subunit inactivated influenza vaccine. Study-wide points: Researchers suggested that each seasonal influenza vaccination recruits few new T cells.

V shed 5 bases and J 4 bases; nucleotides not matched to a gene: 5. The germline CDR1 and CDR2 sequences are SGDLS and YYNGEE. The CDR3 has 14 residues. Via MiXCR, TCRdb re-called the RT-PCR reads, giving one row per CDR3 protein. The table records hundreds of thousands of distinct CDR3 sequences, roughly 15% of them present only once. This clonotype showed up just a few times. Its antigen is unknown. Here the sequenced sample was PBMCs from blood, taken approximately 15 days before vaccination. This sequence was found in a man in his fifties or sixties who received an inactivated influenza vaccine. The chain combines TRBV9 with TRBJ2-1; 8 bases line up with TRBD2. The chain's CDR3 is CASSKTSVYNEQFF. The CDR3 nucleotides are TGTGCCAGCAGTAAGACTAGCGTTTACAATGAGCAGTTCTTC.